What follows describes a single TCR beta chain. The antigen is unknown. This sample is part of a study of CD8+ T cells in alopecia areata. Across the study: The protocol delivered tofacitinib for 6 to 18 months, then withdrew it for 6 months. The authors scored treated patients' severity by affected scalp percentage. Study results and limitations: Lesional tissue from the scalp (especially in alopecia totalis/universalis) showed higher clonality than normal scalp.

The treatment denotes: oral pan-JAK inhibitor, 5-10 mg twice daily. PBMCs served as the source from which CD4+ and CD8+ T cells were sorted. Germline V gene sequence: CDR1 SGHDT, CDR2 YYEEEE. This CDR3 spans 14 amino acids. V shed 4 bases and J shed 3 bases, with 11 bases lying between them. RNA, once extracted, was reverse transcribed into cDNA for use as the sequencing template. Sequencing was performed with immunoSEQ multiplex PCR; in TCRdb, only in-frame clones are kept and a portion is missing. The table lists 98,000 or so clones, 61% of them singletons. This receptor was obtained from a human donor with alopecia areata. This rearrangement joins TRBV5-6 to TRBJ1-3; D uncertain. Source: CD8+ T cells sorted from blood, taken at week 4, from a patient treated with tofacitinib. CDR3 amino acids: CASSLVEGGNTIYF. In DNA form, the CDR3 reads TGTGCCAGCAGCCTGGTGGAAGGTGGAAACACCATATATTTT.